The 7 T cell receptor beta chains below come from one sample, sequenced in a study of CD8+ T cells in alopecia areata. Treatment given: oral pan-JAK inhibitor, 5-10 mg twice daily. The authors extracted RNA and reverse transcribed it into cDNA as the sequencing template. Sequenced by immunoSEQ multiplex PCR; TCRdb stores in-frame clones only, minus some. Of 90,000 to 120,000 clones in the sample, 65% to 85% were seen once. This specimen consisted of CD8+ T cells sorted from blood, obtained at week 24, from a patient treated with tofacitinib. Source of these receptors: a human donor with alopecia areata.

This clone was picked up a small number of times. V and J are TRBV5-1 and TRBJ2-3; 10 bases are shared with TRBD2. Germline trimming cut 3 bases from V and 6 bases from J; bases unmatched to any gene: 7. This CDR3 has 15 residues. Germline V lookup: CDR1 SGHRS, CDR2 YFSETQ. The CDR3 sequence is CASSSLAGATDTQYF. CDR3 DNA: TGCGCCAGCAGCTCCCTAGCGGGGGCTACGGATACGCAGTATTTT.

The chain has TRBV5-6 and TRBJ2-5; no definite D call. The CDR3 has 16 residues. The germline V gene has CDR1 SGHDT and CDR2 YYEEEE. With 0 bases removed from V and 4 bases from J, the gap between germline ends came to 16 bases. This CDR3 is CASSLVSPLLGETQYF. The CDR3 region has the DNA TGTGCCAGCAGCTTGGTTAGCCCTTTACTCGGAGAGACCCAGTACTTC.

The DNA for the CDR3 is TGTGCCAGCCTATATGACTTGTTCGGGGAGACCCAGTACTTC. Protein: CASLYDLFGETQYF. The V and J genes are TRBV7-9 and TRBJ2-5, with unresolved D. Looked up from germline, CDR1 is SEHNR and CDR2 is FQNEAQ (reference sequence). This CDR3 has 14 amino acids. The V end lost 8 bases, the J end lost 5 bases, and 18 bases lay between the germline ends.

V gene TRBV13 combines with J gene TRBJ2-7; no definite D call. V was cut by 2 bases and J by 3 bases, with 2 bases left in between. The CDR3 is 11 residues long. The V gene's germline CDR1 is PRHDT and CDR2 FYEKMQ (reference sequence). CDR3 DNA: TGTGCCAGCAGCTTAAACTACGAGCAGTACTTC. As protein: CASSLNYEQYF.

J is TRBJ2-5 and V is TRBV7-9, with TRBD2 matching over 7 bases. The CDR3 consists of 16 residues. V was clipped by 4 bases and J by 2 bases; unmatched bases: 10. Germline loops: CDR1 SEHNR, CDR2 FQNEAQ (reference sequence). The CDR3 DNA is TGTGCCAGCAGCTACCCTTTTGGGGGGGAGCAAGAGACCCAGTACTTC. Its protein product is CASSYPFGGEQETQYF.

The rearrangement uses TRBV9 and TRBJ2-3, with 10 bases identical to TRBD1. With V trimmed by 4 bases and J by 4 bases, 6 bases remained unmatched. Germline lookup yields CDR1 SGDLS and CDR2 YYNGEE. The CDR3 length is 15 residues. The CDR3 DNA reads as TGTGCCAGCAGCCCCGAGGGGACAGGGGCAGATACGCAGTATTTT. Translation gives CASSPEGTGADTQYF.

This chain joins TRBV2 and TRBJ1-2; no firm D call. This CDR3 comprises 14 residues. Germline values: CDR1 SNHLY, CDR2 FYNNEI. Trimming took 8 bases from V and 4 from J, leaving 17 bases between them. CDR3 in DNA: TGTGCCAGCGATAGCTCGGTCGGTCTCTATGGCTACACCTTC. It encodes CASDSSVGLYGYTF.